A single sample gave rise to the 9 T cell receptor beta chains below, sequenced in a study of a mutant IDH1 vaccine in newly diagnosed glioma. Stated time point: week 23, last vaccination. What each vaccine dose contained was 300 ug of mutant IDH1 20-mer peptide, accompanied by topical imiquimod. The data were produced by immunoSEQ multiplex PCR, yet TCRdb's version contains in-frame clones alone and is incomplete. The repertoire holds around 78,000 clones, with over 75% as singletons. Antigens of these TCRs are unknown. The sequencing here drew on PBMCs, taken from a glioma patient whose treatment included an IDH1 peptide vaccine. These receptors came from a man younger than 45 with glioma. Some clones in this sample may be carry-over from other donors' samples.

The rearrangement joins TRBV28 to TRBJ1-1; TRBD1 matches 9 bases. Trimming at V came to 6 bases and at J to 5 bases, leaving 10 bases not matched to a gene. Germline-derived CDR1 and CDR2 are MDHEN and SYDVKM. The CDR3 length is 15 residues. The CDR3 spells CASRSHGTGRTEAFF. Written as DNA, the CDR3 is TGTGCCAGCAGGTCTCACGGGACAGGGAGGACTGAAGCTTTCTTT.

This clone was observed once. J is TRBJ1-2 and V is TRBV5-8; the D is unclear. V was cut by 3 bases and J by 6 bases, with 6 bases left in between. Germline V gene sequence: CDR1 SGHTS, CDR2 YDEGEE. The CDR3 has 11 residues. CDR3 sequence (DNA): TGTGCCAGCAGCTGGCGGGATGGCTACACCTTC. Protein: CASSWRDGYTF.

This sequence joins TRBV5-1 and TRBJ2-3; maybe TRBD1 (5 bases). The ends were cut back, 2 bases at V and 1 base at J, with 8 bases in the middle. The germline V gene encodes CDR1 SGHRS and CDR2 YFSETQ. The CDR3 is 14 amino acids. CDR3 residues: CASSLLGRTDTQYF. CDR3 nucleotides: TGCGCCAGCAGCTTATTGGGGCGCACAGATACGCAGTATTTT.

The chain carries TRBV4-1 and TRBJ2-5, with 13 bases lining up with TRBD2. V gave up 6 bases and J gave up 5 bases; unmatched junction bases: 9. The CDR3 loop spans 16 amino acids. Germline-derived CDR1 and CDR2 are MGHRA and YSYEKL. The CDR3 loop reads CASRLGTSGTSETQYF. CDR3 sequence (DNA): TGCGCCAGCAGACTCGGGACTAGCGGGACGAGTGAGACCCAGTACTTC.

The chain recombines TRBV6-1 with TRBJ2-1, with D maybe TRBD2 (5 bases). V lost 7 bases, J lost 8 bases, and 12 bases lay in between. Germline V lookup: CDR1 MNHNS, CDR2 SASEGT. The CDR3 sequence is 12 residues long. DNA for the CDR3: TGTGCCAGCATCCAAGGGCGGGATGAGCAGTTCTTC. Translating it yields CASIQGRDEQFF.

V is TRBV6-5 and J is TRBJ1-2, with a possible D match to TRBD1 (5 bases). The CDR3 is 14 residues long. Trimming pared 2 bases from V and 3 bases from J, leaving 10 bases between. Germline-derived CDR1 and CDR2 are MNHEY and SVGAGI. The DNA of the CDR3 is TGTGCCAGCAGTTACATGGGGCCGGACTATGGCTACACCTTC. It specifies CASSYMGPDYGYTF.

The chain has TRBV19 and TRBJ1-4; TRBD1 matches at 8 bases. V shed 9 bases, J shed 4 bases, and the junction held 4 bases outside the gene matches. The CDR3 runs 13 residues. Germline V CDR1 and CDR2: LNHDA, SQIVND (reference sequence). The chain's CDR3 is CASRQGFNEKLFF. For the CDR3, the DNA is TGTGCCAGCCGACAGGGGTTTAATGAAAAACTGTTTTTT.

The chain is built from TRBV5-1 and TRBJ2-2; 12 bases line up with TRBD2. J lost 6 bases, V lost 4 bases, and 7 bases had no gene match. Germline-derived CDR1 and CDR2 are SGHRS and YFSETQ. The CDR3 is 16 amino acids. CDR3 bases: TGCGCCAGCAGCAAAACTAGCGGGGGGCCGTCCGGGGAGCTGTTTTTT. This translates into CASSKTSGGPSGELFF.

The chain recombines TRBV9 with TRBJ2-3; D remains unclear. The CDR3 runs to 15 residues. V was shortened by 4 bases and J by 2 bases, with 14 bases between the two germline ends. The germline gives CDR1 SGDLS, CDR2 YYNGEE. The CDR3 reads CASSLTPLNTDTQYF. The CDR3 bases are TGTGCCAGCAGCTTGACGCCTTTAAACACAGATACGCAGTATTTT.